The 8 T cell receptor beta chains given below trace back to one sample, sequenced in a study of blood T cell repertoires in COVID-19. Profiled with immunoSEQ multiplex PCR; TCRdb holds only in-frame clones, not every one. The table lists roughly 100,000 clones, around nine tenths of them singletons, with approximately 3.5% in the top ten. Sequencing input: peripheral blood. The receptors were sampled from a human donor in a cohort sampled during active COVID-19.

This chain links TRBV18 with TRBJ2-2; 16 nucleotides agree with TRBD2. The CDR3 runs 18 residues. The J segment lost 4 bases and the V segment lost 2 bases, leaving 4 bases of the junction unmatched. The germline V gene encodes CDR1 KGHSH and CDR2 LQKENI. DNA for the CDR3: TGTGCCAGCTCACCAGGGACTAGCGGGAGGGCCTTCACCGGGGAGCTGTTTTTT. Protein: CASSPGTSGRAFTGELFF.

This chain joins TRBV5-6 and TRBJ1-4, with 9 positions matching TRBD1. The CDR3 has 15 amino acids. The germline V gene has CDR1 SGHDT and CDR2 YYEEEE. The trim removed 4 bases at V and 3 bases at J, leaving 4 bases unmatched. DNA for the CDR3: TGTGCCAGCAGCCCGCGGGACAGGGCTAATGAAAAACTGTTTTTT. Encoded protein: CASSPRDRANEKLFF.

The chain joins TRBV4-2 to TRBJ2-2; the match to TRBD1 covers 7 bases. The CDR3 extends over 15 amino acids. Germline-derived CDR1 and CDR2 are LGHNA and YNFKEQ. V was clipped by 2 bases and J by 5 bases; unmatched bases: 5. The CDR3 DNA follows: TGTGCCAGCAGCCAAAACAGGGGAGAAACCGGGGAGCTGTTTTTT. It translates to CASSQNRGETGELFF.

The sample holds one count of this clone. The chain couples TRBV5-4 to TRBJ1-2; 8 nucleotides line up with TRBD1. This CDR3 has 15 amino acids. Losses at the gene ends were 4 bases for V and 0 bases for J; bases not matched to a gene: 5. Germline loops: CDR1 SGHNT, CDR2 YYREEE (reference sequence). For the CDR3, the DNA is TGTGCCAGCAGCCCTCGGGACAGGCCTAACTATGGCTACACCTTC. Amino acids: CASSPRDRPNYGYTF.

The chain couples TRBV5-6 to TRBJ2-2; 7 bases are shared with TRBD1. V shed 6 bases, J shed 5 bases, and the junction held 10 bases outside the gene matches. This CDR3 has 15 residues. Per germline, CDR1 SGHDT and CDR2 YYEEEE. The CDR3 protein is CASNRGSTGTGELFF. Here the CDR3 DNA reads TGTGCCAGCAACAGGGGATCTACTGGGACCGGGGAGCTGTTTTTT.

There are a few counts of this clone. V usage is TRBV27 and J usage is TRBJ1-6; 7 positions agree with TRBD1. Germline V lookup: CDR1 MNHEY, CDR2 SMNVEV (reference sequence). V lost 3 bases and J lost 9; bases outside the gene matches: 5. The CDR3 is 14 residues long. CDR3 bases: TGTGCCAGCAGTTTCGGCAGGGGGAGTTCACCCCTCCACTTT. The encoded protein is CASSFGRGSSPLHF.

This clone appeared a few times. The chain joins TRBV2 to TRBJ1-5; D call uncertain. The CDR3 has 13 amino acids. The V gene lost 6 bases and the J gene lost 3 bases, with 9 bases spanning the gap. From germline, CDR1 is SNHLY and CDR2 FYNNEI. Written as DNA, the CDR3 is TGTGCCAGCAGAGTGGAGTCCAATCAGCCCCAGCATTTT. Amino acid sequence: CASRVESNQPQHF.

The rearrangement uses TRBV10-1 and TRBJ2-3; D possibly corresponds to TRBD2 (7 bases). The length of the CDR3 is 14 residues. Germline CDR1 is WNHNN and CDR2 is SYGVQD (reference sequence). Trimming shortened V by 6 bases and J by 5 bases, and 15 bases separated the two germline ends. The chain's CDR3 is CASRRGGQVDTQYF. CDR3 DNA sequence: TGCGCCAGCAGGAGGGGGGGCCAGGTAGATACGCAGTATTTT.